The T cell receptor (beta chain) described here comes from a study of T-cell memory formation after mild COVID-19. Overall study: Among the donors, TCR clusters were largely specific to each donor.

On this clonotype: The antigen is unknown.

Study findings and constraints: That cross-reactive memory joined was suggested by some responding clones appearing in pre-infection memory. Clones that contracted clustered mainly in CM and EM if CD4+ and in EMRA if CD8+.

Libraries for TCRalpha and TCRbeta carried sample barcodes and unique molecular identifiers via 5'RACE. In TCRdb, the 5' RACE reads were re-called with MiXCR into one record per CDR3 protein. The sample comprises roughly 300,000 distinct CDR3 sequences, approximately 14% of which are singletons, and about 20% rests with the top ten. V gave up 6 bases and J gave up 2 bases; unmatched junction bases: 4. The germline gives CDR1 MNHEY, CDR2 SVGAGI. The CDR3 is 14 residues long. Sequencing used PBMCs or a T cell subset sorted from them (not recorded which). This clonotype was obtained from a man aged 18 to 29 who had mild COVID-19 (a few samples of this study predate the infection). Cell type and time point are not known. The chain combines TRBV6-5 with TRBJ2-1; the match to TRBD2 covers 7 bases. As DNA, the CDR3 is TGTGCCAGCAGCCGCGGACTAGCCTACAATGAGCAGTTCTTC. Translated, it gives CASSRGLAYNEQFF.